These 26 T cell receptor beta chains came from one sample sequenced in a study of T-cell reconstitution after alpha-beta-depleted transplantation in children. TCRbeta library construction was performed incorporating unique molecular identifiers. TCRdb reprocessed the PCR reads with MiXCR, giving one entry per CDR3 protein. Here the sample spans fewer than 700,000 distinct CDR3 sequences, 10% to 15% being singletons. This specimen consisted of PBMCs, mostly from graft donor cells, obtained 360 days after TCRalphabeta/CD19-depleted stem cell transplant. These receptor sequences come from a male patient younger than 18 who had a stem cell transplant for acute myeloid leukemia, so the T cells may come from the graft donor.

This chain connects TRBV6-2 or TRBV6-3 to TRBJ2-4; D unclear. The CDR3 has 16 residues. V gave up 5 bases and J gave up 0 bases, with 14 bases separating them. In germline, CDR1 is MNHEY, CDR2 SVGEGT. In DNA form, the CDR3 reads TGTGCCAGCAGTCCTAGTGGACCGGTAGCCAAAAACATTCAGTACTTC. Residues: CASSPSGPVAKNIQYF.

This clonotype occurred a few times. The chain joins TRBV4-3 to TRBJ2-5, with a possible D match to TRBD1 (5 bases). V was pared by 1 base and J by 4 bases, with 10 bases between. The CDR3 totals 14 residues. Germline lookup yields CDR1 LGHNA and CDR2 YSLEER. This CDR3 is CASSQGGRAETQYF. The CDR3 region has the DNA TGCGCCAGCAGCCAAGGCGGCAGGGCAGAGACCCAGTACTTC.

The chain carries TRBV18 and TRBJ2-7, with TRBD2 as a possible D gene (7 bases). The length of the CDR3 is 16 residues. Trimming pared 3 bases from V and 0 bases from J, leaving 15 bases between. CDR1 is KGHSH and CDR2 is LQKENI in the germline V gene. This chain's CDR3 is CASSPIKGGASYEQYF. The CDR3 DNA is TGTGCCAGCTCACCCATAAAAGGGGGGGCCTCCTACGAGCAGTACTTC.

This chain connects TRBV6-2 or TRBV6-3 to TRBJ2-7; D might be TRBD2 (5 bases). The germline CDR1 and CDR2 sequences are MNHEY and SVGEGT. CDR3 length equals 15 residues. The germline V and J ends were trimmed by 1 base and 0 bases, with 10 bases remaining between them. The CDR3 DNA is TGTGCCAGCAGTTACTGGGCGGAGGCCTCCTACGAGCAGTACTTC. This translates into CASSYWAEASYEQYF.

The gene calls are TRBV27 and TRBJ1-5, with 10 bases lining up with TRBD1. The V gene's germline CDR1 is MNHEY and CDR2 SMNVEV (reference sequence). CDR3 length equals 15 residues. J lost 6 bases, V lost 6 bases, and 8 bases had no gene match. CDR3 loop: CASRSTGGRGQPQHF. The CDR3 nucleotides are TGTGCCAGCAGGTCGACAGGGGGCCGGGGTCAGCCCCAGCATTTT.

This chain connects TRBV5-6 to TRBJ2-5; 12 positions agree with TRBD1. J gave up 4 bases and V 3 bases, and 4 bases lay outside the gene matches. This CDR3 is 15 amino acids long. CDR1 is SGHDT, CDR2 YYEEEE, per germline. CDR3: CASSWDRGQGETQYF. Here the CDR3 DNA reads TGTGCCAGCAGCTGGGACAGGGGGCAAGGAGAGACCCAGTACTTC. Supplemented by reference TRBV5-6 and TRBJ2-5, the full variable domain reads DAGVTQSPTHLIKTRGQQVTLRCSPKSGHDTVSWYQQALGQGPQFIFQYYEEEERQRGNFPDRFSGHQFPNYSSELNVNALLLGDSALYLCASSWDRGQGETQYFGPGTRLLVL.

This clonotype showed up many times. The J gene is TRBJ2-2, the V gene TRBV3-1; no clear D. The CDR3 length is 14 residues. Looked up from germline, CDR1 is LGHDT and CDR2 is YNNKEL (reference sequence). V was cut by 4 bases and J by 4 bases, with 10 bases left in between. DNA for the CDR3: TGTGCCAGCAGCCCCTACTATGCCACCGGGGAGCTGTTTTTT. Amino acid sequence: CASSPYYATGELFF. The full variable domain, with the rest looked up from reference TRBV3-1 and TRBJ2-2, is DTAVSQTPKYLVTQMGNDKSIKCEQNLGHDTMYWYKQDSKKFLKIMFSYNNKELIINETVPNRFSPKSPDKAHLNLHINSLELGDSAVYFCASSPYYATGELFFGEGSRLTVL.

At least ten counts were recorded for this clonotype. The chain links TRBV12-3 or TRBV12-4 to TRBJ1-1, with a weak D call TRBD1 (6 bases). Trimming removed 6 bases from V and 1 base from J, with 15 bases in between. The CDR3 is made up of 15 amino acids. CDR3 amino acids: CASSFAGGKNTEAFF. For the CDR3, the DNA is TGTGCCAGCAGCTTTGCCGGGGGCAAGAACACTGAAGCTTTCTTT.

The chain couples TRBV15 to TRBJ2-5; 7 bases map to TRBD1. With V trimmed by 3 bases and J by 4 bases, 8 bases remained unmatched. This CDR3 is 15 amino acids long. From germline, CDR1 is LNHNV and CDR2 YYDKDF (reference sequence). The CDR3 nucleotides are TGTGCCACCAGCAGTCTCGACAGGGTCAGAGAGACCCAGTACTTC. Protein product: CATSSLDRVRETQYF.

The chain carries TRBV7-2 and TRBJ2-5; D gene uncertain. The CDR3 spans 13 residues. The germline gives CDR1 SGHTA, CDR2 FQGNSA. Trimming took 6 bases from V and 9 from J, leaving 17 bases between them. The CDR3 nucleotides are TGTGCCAGCAGACGGACCGCTACCCAGGCCCAGTACTTC. Translated, it gives CASRRTATQAQYF.

The table lists this clonotype with a few counts. One end of the junction does not line up with germline, which may come from a read error. The gene calls are TRBV4-3 and TRBJ2-7; 11 bases line up with TRBD2. This CDR3 contains 16 residues. Germline assignment: CDR1 LGHNA and CDR2 YSLEER. The CDR3 here is CASSQGTSGSSYEQYF. The CDR3 region has the DNA TGTGCCAGCAGCCAAGGCACTAGCGGGAGTTCCTACGAGCAGTACTTC.

This clonotype has just a few counts. The rearrangement uses TRBV2 and TRBJ2-5; D is perhaps TRBD1 (5 bases). There are 14 residues in the CDR3. V dropped 3 bases and J dropped 7 bases, with 15 bases sitting between them. The germline V gene has CDR1 SNHLY and CDR2 FYNNEI. CDR3: CASSEGAGMGTQYF. DNA of the CDR3: TGTGCCAGCAGTGAGGGCGCAGGGATGGGGACCCAGTACTTC.

The chain carries TRBV4-3 and TRBJ2-1; the D gene is possibly TRBD1 (7 bases). This CDR3 spans 17 amino acids. The ends were cut back, 1 base at V and 9 bases at J, with 22 bases in the middle. Looked up from germline, CDR1 is LGHNA and CDR2 is YSLEER. DNA of the CDR3: TGCGCCAGCAGCCAAGGACCAGGGGGGAGACCGGTAGGTGAGCAGTTCTTC. Amino acid sequence: CASSQGPGGRPVGEQFF.

This rearrangement joins TRBV6-2 or TRBV6-3 to TRBJ2-7; tentatively, D is TRBD1 or TRBD2 (5 bases each). The V gene's germline CDR1 is MNHEY and CDR2 SVGEGT. V was pared by 0 bases and J by 5 bases, with 17 bases between. This CDR3 contains 16 residues. The CDR3 spells CASSYSQGWRLHEQYF. The CDR3 coding sequence is TGTGCCAGCAGTTACTCTCAGGGTTGGAGGCTGCACGAGCAGTACTTC.

The rearrangement links TRBV24-1 to TRBJ2-3; no reliable D call. CDR3 length: 14 residues. Germline V gene data show CDR1 as KGHDR and CDR2 as SFDVKD. Trimming shortened V by 9 bases and J by 2 bases, and 14 bases separated the two germline ends. The CDR3 protein is CATGLTPFTDTQYF. In DNA, the CDR3 is TGTGCCACCGGGTTAACACCTTTCACAGATACGCAGTATTTT.

The chain employs TRBV12-3 or TRBV12-4 and TRBJ2-5; either TRBD1 or TRBD2 may fit D (5 bases each). There are 14 residues in the CDR3. Between the trimmed V and J ends, which lost 6 bases and 5 bases, there was a span of 16 bases. This CDR3 is CASSWGTRGETQYF. DNA for the CDR3: TGTGCCAGCAGCTGGGGGACCCGTGGGGAGACCCAGTACTTC.

This clonotype was detected only a few times. The chain combines TRBV6-1 with TRBJ2-3; D assignment may be TRBD1 or TRBD2 (5 bases each). V lost 7 bases and J lost 0, with 11 bases in between. The CDR3 is made up of 14 amino acids. Germline-derived CDR1 and CDR2 are MNHNS and SASEGT. The CDR3, as DNA: TGTGCCAGCACACGAGGGGCGAGCACAGATACGCAGTATTTT. This gives the protein CASTRGASTDTQYF.

This clonotype was counted ten times or more. V and J are TRBV15 and TRBJ2-1; TRBD2 matches at 11 bases. The CDR3 loop spans 16 amino acids. V lost 2 bases, J lost 7 bases, and 7 bases stayed unmatched. Germline loops: CDR1 LNHNV, CDR2 YYDKDF (reference sequence). CDR3 in DNA: TGTGCCACCAGCAGACAGTCTAGCGGGAGGTCTAATGAGCAGTTCTTC. Translated, it gives CATSRQSSGRSNEQFF.

The chain couples TRBV7-2 to TRBJ2-5; a possible D gene is TRBD1 (6 bases). This CDR3 comprises 14 residues. V was cut by 3 bases and J by 5 bases, with 13 bases left in between. CDR1 SGHTA and CDR2 FQGNSA come from the germline V gene. The CDR3 spells CASSLGQVDETQYF. The CDR3 DNA reads TGTGCCAGCAGCTTGGGACAAGTAGACGAGACCCAGTACTTC.

This rearrangement joins TRBV12-3 or TRBV12-4 to TRBJ2-7; D not certain. V lost 1 base and J 2 bases, leaving 6 bases between the germline ends. The CDR3 length is 13 residues. The CDR3: CASSLDNPYEQYF. The CDR3 DNA is TGTGCCAGCAGTTTAGACAACCCCTACGAGCAGTACTTC.

The chain recombines TRBV5-1 with TRBJ2-1; maybe TRBD2 (5 bases). Germline V lookup: CDR1 SGHRS, CDR2 YFSETQ. The V end lost 5 bases, the J end lost 7 bases, and 16 bases lay between the germline ends. The CDR3 runs to 14 residues. CDR3 coding DNA: TGCGCCAGCAGGCACGCAAGCGGAAATAATGAGCAGTTCTTC. Encoded protein: CASRHASGNNEQFF.

This clonotype appeared many times. The chain is built from TRBV7-9 and TRBJ2-7; D not resolved. The germline gives CDR1 SEHNR, CDR2 FQNEAQ (reference sequence). The CDR3 is made up of 14 amino acids. Trimming shortened V by 5 bases and J by 0 bases, and 11 bases separated the two germline ends. CDR3 loop: CASSQRRTSYEQYF. CDR3 DNA: TGTGCCAGCAGCCAGAGGCGGACCTCCTACGAGCAGTACTTC.

This clonotype has more than one count but fewer than ten. The DNA for the CDR3 is TGTGCCAGCAGTCCCCATGTGGGAGCGGGAAGGTACGAGCAGTACTTC. Its translation is CASSPHVGAGRYEQYF. The chain links TRBV28 to TRBJ2-7, with 7 bases aligning to TRBD2. The trim removed 5 bases at V and 4 bases at J, leaving 14 bases unmatched. The germline gives CDR1 MDHEN, CDR2 SYDVKM. The CDR3 has 16 residues.

This clonotype has just a few counts. The chain links TRBV27 to TRBJ2-1, with 8 positions matching TRBD2. This CDR3 is built from 15 residues. Germline V gives CDR1 MNHEY, CDR2 SMNVEV (reference sequence). The trim removed 2 bases at V and 7 bases at J, leaving 7 bases unmatched. The DNA of the CDR3 is TGTGCCAGCAGTTTAGGAGCGGGAGTGGGGAATGAGCAGTTCTTC. Amino acids: CASSLGAGVGNEQFF.

This clonotype showed up just a few times. The chain uses TRBV7-2 and TRBJ2-7, with TRBD2 identical over 14 bases. CDR1 and CDR2 from the germline V gene are SGHTA and FQGNSA. The CDR3 is 17 residues long. Trimming removed 5 bases from V and 4 bases from J; junction bases left unmatched: 10. The CDR3 protein is CASSDSGLAGGWYEQYF. CDR3 bases: TGTGCCAGCAGCGATAGTGGACTAGCGGGAGGATGGTACGAGCAGTACTTC.

There are a few counts of this clonotype. This chain joins TRBV7-3 and TRBJ2-1; TRBD2 aligns across 7 bases. The junction had 3 bases not matched to a gene; V was cut back by 4 bases and J by 0 bases. Germline V CDR1 and CDR2: SGHTA, FQGTGA. The CDR3 totals 15 residues. CDR3 in amino acids: CASSSQRDSYNEQFF. The CDR3 DNA is TGTGCCAGCAGCTCTCAGCGGGACTCCTACAATGAGCAGTTCTTC.